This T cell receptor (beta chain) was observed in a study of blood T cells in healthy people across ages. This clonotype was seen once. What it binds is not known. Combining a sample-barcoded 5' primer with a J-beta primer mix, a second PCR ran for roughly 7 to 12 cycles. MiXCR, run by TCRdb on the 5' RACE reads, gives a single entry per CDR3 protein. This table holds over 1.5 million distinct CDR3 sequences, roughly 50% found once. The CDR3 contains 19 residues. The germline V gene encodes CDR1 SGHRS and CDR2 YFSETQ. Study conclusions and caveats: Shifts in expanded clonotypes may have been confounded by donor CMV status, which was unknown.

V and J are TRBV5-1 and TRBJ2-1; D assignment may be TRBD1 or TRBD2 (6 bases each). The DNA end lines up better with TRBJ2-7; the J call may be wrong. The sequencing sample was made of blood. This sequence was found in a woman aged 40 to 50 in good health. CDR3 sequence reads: CASSFGGDRYRAHYNEQYF. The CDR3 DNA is TGCGCCAGCAGCTTTGGAGGGGATAGATACAGGGCGCACTACAATGAGCAGTACTTC.